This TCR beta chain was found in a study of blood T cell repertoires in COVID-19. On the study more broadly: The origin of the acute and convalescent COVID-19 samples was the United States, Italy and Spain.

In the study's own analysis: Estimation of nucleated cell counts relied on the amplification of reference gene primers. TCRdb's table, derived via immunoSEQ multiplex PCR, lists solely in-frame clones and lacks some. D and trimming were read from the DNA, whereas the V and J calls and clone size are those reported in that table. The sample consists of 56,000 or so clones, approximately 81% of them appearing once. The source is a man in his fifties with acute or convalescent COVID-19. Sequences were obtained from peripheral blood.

The CDR3 is CASSITGAGANVLTF. As DNA, the CDR3 is TGTGCCAGCAGCATCACAGGGGCGGGGGCCAACGTCCTGACTTTC. This sequence joins TRBV5-4 and TRBJ2-6; 7 nucleotides match TRBD1. The CDR3 runs 15 residues. CDR1 is SGHNT and CDR2 is YYREEE in the germline V gene (reference sequence). V shed 4 bases and J 4 bases; nucleotides not matched to a gene: 5.